This T cell receptor (beta chain) derives from a study of cytomegalovirus exposure and HLA in healthy donors. Findings and caveats of the study: In vitro confirmation showed a few CMV-associated chains to be CMV antigen specific.

TCRdb's table, derived via immunoSEQ multiplex PCR, lists solely in-frame clones and lacks some. The sample contains roughly 250,000 clones, approximately 83% of which appear only once. V was pared by 0 bases and J by 6 bases, with 11 bases between. CDR3 length: 13 amino acids. Germline values: CDR1 GTSNPN, CDR2 SVGIG (reference sequence). Of note for this clone: Its cognate antigen is unknown.

The source material was PBMCs. The TCR was taken from a woman between 25 and 40 years old in good health and CMV-seropositive. The genes are TRBV30 and TRBJ1-1, with D hard to call. Here the CDR3 DNA reads TGTGCCTGGAGTGTACGTGGTAGCGCTGAAGCTTTCTTT. Its translation: CAWSVRGSAEAFF.